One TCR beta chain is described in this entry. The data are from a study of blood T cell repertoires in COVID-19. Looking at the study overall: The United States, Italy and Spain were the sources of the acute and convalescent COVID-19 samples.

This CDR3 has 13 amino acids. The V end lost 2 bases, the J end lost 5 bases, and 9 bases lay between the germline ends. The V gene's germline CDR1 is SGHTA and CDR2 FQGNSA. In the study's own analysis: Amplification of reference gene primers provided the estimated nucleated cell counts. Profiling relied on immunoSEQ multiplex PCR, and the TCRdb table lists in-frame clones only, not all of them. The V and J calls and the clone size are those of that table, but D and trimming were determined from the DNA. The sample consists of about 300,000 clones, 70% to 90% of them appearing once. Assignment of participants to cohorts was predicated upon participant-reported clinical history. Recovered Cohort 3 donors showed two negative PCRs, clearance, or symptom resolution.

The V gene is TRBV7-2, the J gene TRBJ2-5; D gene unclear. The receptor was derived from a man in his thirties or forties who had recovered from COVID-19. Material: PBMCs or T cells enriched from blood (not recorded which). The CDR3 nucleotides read TGTGCCAGCAGCTTATTCCCCCGGGAGACCCAGTACTTC. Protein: CASSLFPRETQYF.